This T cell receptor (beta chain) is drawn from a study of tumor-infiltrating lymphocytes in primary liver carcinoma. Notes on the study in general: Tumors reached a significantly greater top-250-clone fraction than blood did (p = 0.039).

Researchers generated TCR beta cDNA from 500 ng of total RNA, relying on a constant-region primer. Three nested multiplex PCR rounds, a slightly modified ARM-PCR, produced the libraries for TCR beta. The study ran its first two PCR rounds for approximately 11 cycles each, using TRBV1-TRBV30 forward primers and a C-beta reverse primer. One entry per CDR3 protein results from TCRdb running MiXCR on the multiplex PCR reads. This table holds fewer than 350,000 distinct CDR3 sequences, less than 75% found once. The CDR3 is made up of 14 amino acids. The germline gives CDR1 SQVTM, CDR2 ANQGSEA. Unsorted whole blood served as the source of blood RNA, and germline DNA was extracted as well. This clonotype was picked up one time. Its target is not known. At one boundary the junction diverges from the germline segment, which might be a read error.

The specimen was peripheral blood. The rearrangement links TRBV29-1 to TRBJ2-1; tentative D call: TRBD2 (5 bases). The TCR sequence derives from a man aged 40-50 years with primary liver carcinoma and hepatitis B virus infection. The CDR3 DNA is TGCAGCATTGAAGTGAGGCTATCTCGGGGTGAGCAGTTCTTC. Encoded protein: CSIEVRLSRGEQFF.